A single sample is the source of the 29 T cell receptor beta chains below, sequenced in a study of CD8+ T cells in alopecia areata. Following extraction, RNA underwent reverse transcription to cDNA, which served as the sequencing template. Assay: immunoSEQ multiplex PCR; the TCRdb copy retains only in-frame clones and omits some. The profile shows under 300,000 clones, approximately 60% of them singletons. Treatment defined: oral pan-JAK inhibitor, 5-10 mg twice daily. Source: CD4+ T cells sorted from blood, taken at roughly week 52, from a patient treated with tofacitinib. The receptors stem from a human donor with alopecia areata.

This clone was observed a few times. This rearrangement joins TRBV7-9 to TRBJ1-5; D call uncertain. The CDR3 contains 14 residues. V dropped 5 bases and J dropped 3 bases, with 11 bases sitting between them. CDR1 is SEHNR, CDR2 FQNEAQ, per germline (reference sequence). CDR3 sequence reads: CASSLGGANQPQHF. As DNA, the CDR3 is TGTGCCAGCAGCCTCGGCGGAGCCAATCAGCCCCAGCATTTT.

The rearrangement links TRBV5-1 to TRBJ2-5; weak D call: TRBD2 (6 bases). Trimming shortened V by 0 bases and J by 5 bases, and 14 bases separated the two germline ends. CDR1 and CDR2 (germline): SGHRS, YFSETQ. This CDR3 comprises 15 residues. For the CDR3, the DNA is TGCGCCAGCAGCTTGGCCGGCCCGGCGGGGGAGACCCAGTACTTC. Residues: CASSLAGPAGETQYF.

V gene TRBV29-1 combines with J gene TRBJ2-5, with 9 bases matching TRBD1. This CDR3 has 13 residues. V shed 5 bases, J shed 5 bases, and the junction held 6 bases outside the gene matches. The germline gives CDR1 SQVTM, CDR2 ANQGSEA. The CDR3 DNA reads TGCAGCGTTTTACAGGGGGCAGGGGAGACCCAGTACTTC. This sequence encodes CSVLQGAGETQYF.

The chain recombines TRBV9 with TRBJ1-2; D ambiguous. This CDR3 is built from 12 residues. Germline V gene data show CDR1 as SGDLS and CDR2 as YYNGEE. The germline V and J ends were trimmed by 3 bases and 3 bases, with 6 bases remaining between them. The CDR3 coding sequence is TGTGCCAGCAGCGCCGGGTACTATGGCTACACCTTC. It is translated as CASSAGYYGYTF.

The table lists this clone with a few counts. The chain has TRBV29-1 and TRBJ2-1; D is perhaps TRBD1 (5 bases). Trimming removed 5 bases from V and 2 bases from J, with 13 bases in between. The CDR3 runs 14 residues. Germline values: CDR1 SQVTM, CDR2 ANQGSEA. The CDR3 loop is CSVSAQETYNEQFF. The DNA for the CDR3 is TGCAGCGTTTCTGCACAGGAGACCTACAATGAGCAGTTCTTC.

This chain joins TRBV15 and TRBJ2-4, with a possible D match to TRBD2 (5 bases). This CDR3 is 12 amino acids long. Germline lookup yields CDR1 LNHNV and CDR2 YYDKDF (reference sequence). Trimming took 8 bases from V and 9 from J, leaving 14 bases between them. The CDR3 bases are TGTGCCACCGGACCAGCGGCCGGCATTCAGTACTTC. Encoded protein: CATGPAAGIQYF. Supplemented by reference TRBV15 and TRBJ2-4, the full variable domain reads DAMVIQNPRYQVTQFGKPVTLSCSQTLNHNVMYWYQQKSSQAPKLLFHYYDKDFNNEADTPDNFQSRRPNTSFCFLDIRSPGLGDTAMYLCATGPAAGIQYFGAGTRLSVL.

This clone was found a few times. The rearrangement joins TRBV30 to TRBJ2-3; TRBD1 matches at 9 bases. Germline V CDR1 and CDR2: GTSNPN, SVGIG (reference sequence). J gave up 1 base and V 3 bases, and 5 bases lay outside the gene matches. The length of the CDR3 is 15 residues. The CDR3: CAWSGQGSRTDTQYF. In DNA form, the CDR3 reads TGTGCCTGGAGCGGACAGGGGTCCCGCACAGATACGCAGTATTTT. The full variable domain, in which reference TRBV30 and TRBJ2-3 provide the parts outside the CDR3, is SQTIHQWPATLVQPVGSPLSLECTVEGTSNPNLYWYRQAAGRGLQLLFYSVGIGQISSEVPQNLSASRPQDRQFILSSKKLLLSDSGFYLCAWSGQGSRTDTQYFGPGTRLTVL.

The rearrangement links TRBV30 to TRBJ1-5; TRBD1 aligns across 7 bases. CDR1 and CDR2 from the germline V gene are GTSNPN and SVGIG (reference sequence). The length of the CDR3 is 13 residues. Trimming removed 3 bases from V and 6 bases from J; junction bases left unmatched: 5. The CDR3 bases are TGTGCCTGGAGAGACAGGGCGGGTCAGCCCCAGCATTTT. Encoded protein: CAWRDRAGQPQHF.

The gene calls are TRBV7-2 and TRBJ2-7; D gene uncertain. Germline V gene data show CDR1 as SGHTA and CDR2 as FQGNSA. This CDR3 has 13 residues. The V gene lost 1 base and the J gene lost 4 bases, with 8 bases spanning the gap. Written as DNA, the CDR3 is TGTGCCAGCAGCTTAGTGCTGGTTTACGAGCAGTACTTC. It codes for CASSLVLVYEQYF.

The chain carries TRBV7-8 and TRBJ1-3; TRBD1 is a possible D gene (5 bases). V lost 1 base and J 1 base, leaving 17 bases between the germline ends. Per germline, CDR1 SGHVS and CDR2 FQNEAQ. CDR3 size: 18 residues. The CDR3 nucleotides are TGTGCCAGCAGCTTAGTTGGCGACAGCTACAATTCTGGAAACACCATATATTTT. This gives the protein CASSLVGDSYNSGNTIYF.

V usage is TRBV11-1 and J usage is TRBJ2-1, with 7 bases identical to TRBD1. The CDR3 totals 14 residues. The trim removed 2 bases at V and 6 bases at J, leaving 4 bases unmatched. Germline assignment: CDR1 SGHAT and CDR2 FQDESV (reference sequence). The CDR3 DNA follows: TGTGCCAGCAGCTTACTCTCAGGGGGCAATGAGCAGTTCTTC. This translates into CASSLLSGGNEQFF.

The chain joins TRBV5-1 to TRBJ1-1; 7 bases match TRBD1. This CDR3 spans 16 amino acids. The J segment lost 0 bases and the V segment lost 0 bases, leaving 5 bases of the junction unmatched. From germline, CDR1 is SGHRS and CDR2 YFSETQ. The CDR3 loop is CASSLGTGILNTEAFF. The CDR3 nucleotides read TGCGCCAGCAGCTTGGGGACAGGAATTTTGAACACTGAAGCTTTCTTT.

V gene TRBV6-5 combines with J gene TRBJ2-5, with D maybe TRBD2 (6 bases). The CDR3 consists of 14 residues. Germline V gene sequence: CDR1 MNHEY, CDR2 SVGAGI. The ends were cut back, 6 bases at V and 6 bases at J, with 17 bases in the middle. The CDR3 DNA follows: TGTGCCAGCAGCTCCGGAAGGGCGGGGAAGACCCAGTACTTC. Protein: CASSSGRAGKTQYF.

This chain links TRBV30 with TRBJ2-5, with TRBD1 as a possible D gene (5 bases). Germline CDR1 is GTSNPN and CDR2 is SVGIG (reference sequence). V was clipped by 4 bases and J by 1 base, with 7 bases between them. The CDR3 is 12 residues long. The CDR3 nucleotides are TGTGCCTGGACAGGGCCCCAAGAGACCCAGTACTTC. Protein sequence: CAWTGPQETQYF. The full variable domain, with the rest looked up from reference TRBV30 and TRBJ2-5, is SQTIHQWPATLVQPVGSPLSLECTVEGTSNPNLYWYRQAAGRGLQLLFYSVGIGQISSEVPQNLSASRPQDRQFILSSKKLLLSDSGFYLCAWTGPQETQYFGPGTRLLVL.

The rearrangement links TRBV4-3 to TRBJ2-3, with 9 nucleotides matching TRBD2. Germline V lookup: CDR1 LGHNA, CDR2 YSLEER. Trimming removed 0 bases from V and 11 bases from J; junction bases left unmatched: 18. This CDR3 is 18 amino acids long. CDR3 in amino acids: CASSQDPPGASGALKQYF. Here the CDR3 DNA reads TGCGCCAGCAGCCAAGATCCCCCCGGGGCTAGCGGGGCACTGAAGCAGTATTTT.

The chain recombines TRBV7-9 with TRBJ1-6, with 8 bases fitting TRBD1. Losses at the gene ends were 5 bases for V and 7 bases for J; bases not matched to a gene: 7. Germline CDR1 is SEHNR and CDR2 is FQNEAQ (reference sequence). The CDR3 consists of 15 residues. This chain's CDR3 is CASSSGTGGNSPLHF. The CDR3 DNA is TGTGCCAGCAGCAGTGGGACAGGCGGGAATTCACCCCTCCACTTT.

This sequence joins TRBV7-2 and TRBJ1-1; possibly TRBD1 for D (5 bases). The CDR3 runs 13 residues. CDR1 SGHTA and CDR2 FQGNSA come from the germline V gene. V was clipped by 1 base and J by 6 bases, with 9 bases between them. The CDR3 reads CASSLGRVSEAFF. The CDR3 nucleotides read TGTGCCAGCAGCTTAGGCAGGGTTTCTGAAGCTTTCTTT.

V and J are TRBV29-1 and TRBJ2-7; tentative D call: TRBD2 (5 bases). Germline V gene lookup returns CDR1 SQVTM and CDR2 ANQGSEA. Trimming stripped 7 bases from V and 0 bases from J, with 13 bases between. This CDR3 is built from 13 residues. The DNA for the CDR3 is TGCAGCGCCCAGATAGCGAGCTCCTACGAGCAGTACTTC. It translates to CSAQIASSYEQYF.

The CDR3 protein is CAINSGANVLTF. The CDR3 nucleotides are TGTGCCATCAATTCTGGGGCCAACGTCCTGACTTTC. The chain links TRBV10-3 to TRBJ2-6; no clear D gene. Germline values: CDR1 ENHRY, CDR2 SYGVKD. This CDR3 contains 12 residues. Trimming shortened V by 7 bases and J by 1 base, and 2 bases separated the two germline ends.

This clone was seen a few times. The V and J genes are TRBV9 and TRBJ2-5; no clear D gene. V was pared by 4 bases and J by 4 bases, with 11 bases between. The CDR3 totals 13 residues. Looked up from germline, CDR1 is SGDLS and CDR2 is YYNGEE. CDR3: CASSSGPIETQYF. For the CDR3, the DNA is TGTGCCAGCAGCTCCGGACCAATAGAGACCCAGTACTTC.

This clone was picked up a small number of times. CDR3 nucleotides: TGCGCCAGCAGCTTGGAGAGAGGAGGCTACACCTTC. Its protein is CASSLERGGYTF. The chain joins TRBV5-1 to TRBJ1-2; D not resolved. V was shortened by 0 bases and J by 8 bases, with 8 bases between the two germline ends. CDR1 and CDR2 from the germline V gene are SGHRS and YFSETQ. The CDR3 has 12 amino acids.

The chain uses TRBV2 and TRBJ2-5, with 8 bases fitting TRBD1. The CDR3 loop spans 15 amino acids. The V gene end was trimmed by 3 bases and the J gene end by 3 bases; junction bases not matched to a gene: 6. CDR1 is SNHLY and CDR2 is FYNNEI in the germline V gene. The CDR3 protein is CASSDMGTGEETQYF. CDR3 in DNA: TGTGCCAGCAGTGATATGGGGACAGGAGAAGAGACCCAGTACTTC.

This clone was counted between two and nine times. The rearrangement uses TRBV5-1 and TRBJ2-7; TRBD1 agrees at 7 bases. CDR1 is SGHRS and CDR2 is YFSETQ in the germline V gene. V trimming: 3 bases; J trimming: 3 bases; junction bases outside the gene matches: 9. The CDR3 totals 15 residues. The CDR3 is CASSSSTTGDYEQYF. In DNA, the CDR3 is TGCGCCAGCAGCTCCTCAACCACAGGGGACTACGAGCAGTACTTC.

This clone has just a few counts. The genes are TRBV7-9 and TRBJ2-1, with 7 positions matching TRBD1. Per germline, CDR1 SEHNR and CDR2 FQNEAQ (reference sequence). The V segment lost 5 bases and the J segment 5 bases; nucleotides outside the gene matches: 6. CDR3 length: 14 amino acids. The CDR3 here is CASSQGGADNEQFF. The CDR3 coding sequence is TGTGCCAGCAGCCAAGGGGGCGCGGACAATGAGCAGTTCTTC.

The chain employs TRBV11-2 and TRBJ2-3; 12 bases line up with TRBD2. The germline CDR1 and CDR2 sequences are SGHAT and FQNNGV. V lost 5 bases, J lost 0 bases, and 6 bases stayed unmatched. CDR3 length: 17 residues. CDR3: CASSRWTSGTSTDTQYF. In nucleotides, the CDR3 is TGTGCCAGCAGCCGATGGACTAGCGGGACAAGCACAGATACGCAGTATTTT.

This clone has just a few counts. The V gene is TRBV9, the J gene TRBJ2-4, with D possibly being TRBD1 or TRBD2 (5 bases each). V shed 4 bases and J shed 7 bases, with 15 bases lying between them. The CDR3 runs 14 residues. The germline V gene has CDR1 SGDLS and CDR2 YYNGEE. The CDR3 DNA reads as TGTGCCAGCAGCTTCGGGACCTCCGGGAACATTCAGTACTTC. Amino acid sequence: CASSFGTSGNIQYF. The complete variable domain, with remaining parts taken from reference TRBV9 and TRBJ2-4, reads DSGVTQTPKHLITATGQRVTLRCSPRSGDLSVYWYQQSLDQGLQFLIQYYNGEERAKGNILERFSAQQFPDLHSELNLSSLELGDSALYFCASSFGTSGNIQYFGAGTRLSVL.

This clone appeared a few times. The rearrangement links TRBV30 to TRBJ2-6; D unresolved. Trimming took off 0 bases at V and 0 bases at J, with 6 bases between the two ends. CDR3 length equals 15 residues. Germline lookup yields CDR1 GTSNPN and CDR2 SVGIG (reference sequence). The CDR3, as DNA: TGTGCCTGGAGTGTACGTACCTCTGGGGCCAACGTCCTGACTTTC. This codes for CAWSVRTSGANVLTF.

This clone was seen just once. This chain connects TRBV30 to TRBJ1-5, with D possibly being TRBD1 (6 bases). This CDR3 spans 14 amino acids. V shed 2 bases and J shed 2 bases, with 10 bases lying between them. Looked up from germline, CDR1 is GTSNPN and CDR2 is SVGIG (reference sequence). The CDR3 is CAWSQGGGNQPQHF. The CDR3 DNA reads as TGTGCCTGGAGTCAAGGGGGGGGCAATCAGCCCCAGCATTTT.

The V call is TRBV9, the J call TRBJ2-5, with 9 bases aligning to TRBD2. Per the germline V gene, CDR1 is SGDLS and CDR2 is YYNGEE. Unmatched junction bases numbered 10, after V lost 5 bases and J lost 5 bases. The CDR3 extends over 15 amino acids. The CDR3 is CASSLGLAGLETQYF. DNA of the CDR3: TGTGCCAGCAGTCTAGGGCTAGCGGGACTCGAGACCCAGTACTTC.